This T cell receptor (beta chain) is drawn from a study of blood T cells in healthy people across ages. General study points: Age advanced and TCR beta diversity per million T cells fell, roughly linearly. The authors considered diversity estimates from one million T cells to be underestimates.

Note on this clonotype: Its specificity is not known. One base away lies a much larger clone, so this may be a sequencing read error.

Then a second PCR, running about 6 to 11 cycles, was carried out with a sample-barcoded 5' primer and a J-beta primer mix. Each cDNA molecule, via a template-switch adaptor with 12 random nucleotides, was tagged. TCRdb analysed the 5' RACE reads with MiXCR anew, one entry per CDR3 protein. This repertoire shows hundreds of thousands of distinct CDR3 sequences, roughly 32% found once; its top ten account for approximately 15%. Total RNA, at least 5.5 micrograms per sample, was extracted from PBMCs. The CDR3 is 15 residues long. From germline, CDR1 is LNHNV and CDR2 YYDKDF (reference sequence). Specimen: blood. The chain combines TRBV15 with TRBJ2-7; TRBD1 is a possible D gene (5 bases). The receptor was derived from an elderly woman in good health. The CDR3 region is CVTSRDSARDYEQYF. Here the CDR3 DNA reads TGTGTCACCAGCAGAGATTCGGCCAGGGACTACGAGCAGTACTTC.